This T cell receptor (beta chain) was documented in a study of identical twins (dated by TCRdb to 2016 to 2018). Study-level background: To test whether fetal clonotypes persist, the study used deep sequencing on TCR alpha and beta repertoires from monozygotic twins, unrelated adults of various ages, and cord blood. To rule out contamination, the twin experiments were replicated at different times with different library preparation protocols.

Every donor in the study was a healthy Caucasian. Three pairs of female monozygotic twins, all aged about 18 to 30 years, were included in the twin cohort. RNA for TCR libraries was isolated from peripheral blood mononuclear cells. About this clonotype itself: Its antigen is unknown. Within one base of it there is no much larger clone, and no base qualities were kept.

Between the V and J ends, shortened by 0 bases and 6 bases respectively, the junction contains 9 bases. The CDR3 starts with the cysteine, ends with the phenylalanine, and has 14 residues. Only the CDR3 DNA stays, 42 bases, in frame from base 1. CDR1 WNHNN and CDR2 SYGVQD were looked up in the germline V gene (reference sequence). The study at large found these results: Zero-insertion analyses could be partly confounded by invariant T cells such as MAIT and iNKT, though diverse VJ usage argued against such confounding for most clonotypes. Because the same donors could not be followed over many years, the conclusions depended on cross-sectional statistical analysis. Compared with coincidental sharing between unrelated individuals, out-of-frame TCR alpha sequences shared between twins showed an excess of sequences with low generation probability. Abundant cord blood beta clonotypes carried fewer insertions; young adult naive repertoires showed a weaker similar trend, while memory repertoires showed none. Out-of-frame TCR alpha sharing in monozygotic twins was systematically underestimated by recombination models, whereas sharing between unrelated individuals was in agreement with the recombination models. Excess twin sharing in beta out-of-frame sequences was weaker because fewer shared sequences lowered the signal-to-noise ratio.

The library was obtained by 5' RACE. Reads for this sample came from an Illumina HiSeq 2000. Template switching introduced a universal primer binding site; the final cDNA contained a unique molecular identifier, enabling accurate counting of TCR cDNA molecules. Specific primers in the conserved constant-segment region were used to synthesize first-strand cDNA for the TCR alpha and beta chains. To control for contamination, each cDNA library was double barcoded with a SMART-Mk sample barcode plus Illumina barcodes. TruSeq adapter sequences along with Illumina sample barcodes were introduced in two successive PCR steps. The TCR alpha and beta cDNA libraries were sequenced on the Illumina HiSeq platform using custom primers. The original methods were these. Raw reads were processed with MiGEC to extract unique molecular identifiers, and MiXCR was used to determine CDR3 positions. Recombination models were inferred per individual with the repgenHMM and IGoR tools using an EM algorithm. The analysis of shared clonotypes was done with the tcR package in R, with sharing normalized by the product of cloneset sizes. To study raw recombination free of thymic and clonal selection effects, out-of-frame nonproductive sequences were analyzed. The raw public data were reprocessed by TCRdb itself: fastp quality trimming at Q25, MiXCR clonotype calling, in-frame beta chains only. Rows with one shared CDR3 protein collapse into an entry with the most common genes and DNA. The V and J calls come from TCRdb's annotation, not from the publication. For this sample there are over 550,000 distinct CDR3 sequences; about 7.1% appear just once. The top ten clonotypes cover around 1.6% of the sample.

These same records also appear under a second study, on yellow fever vaccine responses in identical twins. In that second paper, the authors write: According to the authors, the vaccine-induced T cell response in identical twins seemed to be partly convergent and partly specific to each individual. In the study, vaccine-responding T cell clones were precisely tracked in identical twins.

Recombination connected TRBV10-1 to TRBJ2-1; too little of a D gene remains to name it. This receptor was taken from a woman aged 18-35 years in good health. The sequencing sample was made of PBMCs. The nucleotide sequence is TGCGCCAGCAGTGAGTCTGGGCTAGGCAATGAGCAGTTCTTC. This sequence encodes CASSESGLGNEQFF.